The present T cell receptor (beta chain) was sequenced within a study of PD-1 blockade in mismatch repair-deficient tumors. Notes on the study in general: Tumor-resident clones, often absent from pretreatment blood, expanded after pembrolizumab and then contracted.

CDR1 is SGHTA and CDR2 is FQGTGA in the germline V gene. This CDR3 contains 15 residues. With 2 bases removed from V and 6 bases from J, the gap between germline ends came to 15 bases. Profiling relied on immunoSEQ multiplex PCR, and the TCRdb table lists in-frame clones only, not all of them. The sample has approximately 9,800 clones, approximately 85% seen once. In the case of this clone: Its antigen is not known.

All patients were mismatch repair deficient, assessed by either PCR or immunohistochemistry. This receptor was obtained from an adult with mismatch repair-deficient cancer. The rearrangement links TRBV7-3 to TRBJ2-3, with D perhaps TRBD2 (5 bases). The starting material was PBMCs, obtained almost 47 weeks after starting pembrolizumab. The DNA for the CDR3 is TGTGCCAGCAGCTTACGTCACGGGGTGGGGGATACGCAGTATTTT. It specifies CASSLRHGVGDTQYF.